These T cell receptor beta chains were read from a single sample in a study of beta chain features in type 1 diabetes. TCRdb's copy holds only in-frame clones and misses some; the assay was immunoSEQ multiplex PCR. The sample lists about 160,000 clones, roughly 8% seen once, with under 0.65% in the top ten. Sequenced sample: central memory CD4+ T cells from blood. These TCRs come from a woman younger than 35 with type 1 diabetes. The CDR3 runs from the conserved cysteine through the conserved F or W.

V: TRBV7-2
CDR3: CASSSTSGNYNEQFF

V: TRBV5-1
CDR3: CASSQLRTGVVDEQYF

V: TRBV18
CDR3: CASSWNRGEDTQYF

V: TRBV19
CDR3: CASSTKLDSHEQYF

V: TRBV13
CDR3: CASSFTGVETQYF

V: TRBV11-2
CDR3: CASGRAGPPYEQYF

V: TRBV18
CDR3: CASSPPGGETQYF

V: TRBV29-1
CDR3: CSVLGQAGNEKLFF

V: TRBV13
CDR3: CASSLYDRVRGYTF

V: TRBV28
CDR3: CASSLSREEQYF

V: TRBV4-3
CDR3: CASSQEYGLAQETQYF

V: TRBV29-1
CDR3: CSAQPGQGPYEQYF

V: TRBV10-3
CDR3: CAITRTGNYGYTF

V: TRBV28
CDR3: CASSPRDRAIDEQYF

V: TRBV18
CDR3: CASGADRNQPQHF

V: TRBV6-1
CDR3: CASSPLGRGDYEQYF

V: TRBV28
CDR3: CATLGGQGVEQYF

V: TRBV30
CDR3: CAWSTGADEQFF

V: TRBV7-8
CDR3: CASSPGTGTNQPQHF

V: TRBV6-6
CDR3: CASSYSHRMNTEAFF

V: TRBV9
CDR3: CASSAADRPNSPLHF

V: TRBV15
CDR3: CATSRRGPVTDTQYF

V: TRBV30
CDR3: CACRRGPGELFF

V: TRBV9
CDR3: CASSVGRGETQYF

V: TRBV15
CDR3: CATGDRRGLPQETQYF

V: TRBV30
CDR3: CAWSRADTQYF

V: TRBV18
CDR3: CASSPGTGDGEQYF